A selection of T cell receptor beta chains follows, all from one sample in a study of identical twins. TCRdb processed the 5' RACE reads anew with MiXCR; each CDR3 protein has one entry. The data hold 450,000 to 500,000 distinct CDR3 sequences, with roughly an eighth observed a single time. Separately, the same data were catalogued under a study of yellow fever vaccine responses in identical twins.

Sample: CD4+ T cells sorted from blood. These receptors all come from a woman younger than 35 in good health. CDR3s include the opening cysteine and the closing phenylalanine or tryptophan. D genes are given only for firm matches. The size entry is marked missing in some rows and otherwise reads once, few, many or a size class.

j_gene: TRBJ1-6; v_gene: TRBV4-2; abundance: few; d_gene: -; CDR3aa: CASSQEPGANSPLHF; CDR3nt: TGTGCCAGCAGCCAAGAACCAGGGGCTAATTCACCCCTCCACTTT
j_gene: TRBJ2-5; v_gene: TRBV28; abundance: few; d_gene: TRBD2; CDR3aa: CASSSLAGLSGTQYF; CDR3nt: TGTGCCAGCAGTTCTCTAGCGGGCCTCTCAGGGACCCAGTACTTC
j_gene: TRBJ2-1; v_gene: TRBV18; abundance: few; d_gene: -; CDR3aa: CASSQGQYNEQFF; CDR3nt: TGTGCCAGCTCACAAGGACAGTACAATGAGCAGTTCTTC
j_gene: TRBJ2-1; v_gene: TRBV29-1; abundance: -; d_gene: TRBD1; CDR3aa: CSVERDRVDEQFF; CDR3nt: TGCAGCGTCGAACGTGACAGGGTCGATGAGCAGTTCTTC
j_gene: TRBJ2-1; v_gene: TRBV9; abundance: -; d_gene: -; CDR3aa: CASNEGYSLRDYNEQFF; CDR3nt: TGTGCCAGCAACGAGGGTTATTCATTGCGGGACTACAATGAGCAGTTCTTC
j_gene: TRBJ1-2; v_gene: TRBV6-6; abundance: many; d_gene: -; CDR3aa: CASKSYGYTF; CDR3nt: TGTGCCAGCAAAAGTTATGGCTACACCTTC
j_gene: TRBJ2-5; v_gene: TRBV29-1; abundance: -; d_gene: TRBD2; CDR3aa: CSVSSGSGETQYF; CDR3nt: TGCAGCGTTTCTAGCGGGAGCGGAGAGACCCAGTACTTC
j_gene: TRBJ1-1; v_gene: TRBV5-1; abundance: many; d_gene: -; CDR3aa: CASSADRPNTEAFF; CDR3nt: TGCGCCAGCAGCGCGGACAGACCGAACACTGAAGCTTTCTTT
j_gene: TRBJ2-1; v_gene: TRBV6-1; abundance: -; d_gene: TRBD2; CDR3aa: CASSPRLAGESEQFF; CDR3nt: TGTGCCAGCAGTCCCCGATTAGCGGGAGAAAGTGAGCAGTTCTTC
j_gene: TRBJ1-6; v_gene: TRBV6-2/TRBV6-3; abundance: few; d_gene: -; CDR3aa: CASSYVGTKNSPLHF; CDR3nt: TGTGCCAGCAGTTACGTCGGGACGAAGAATTCACCCCTCCACTTT
j_gene: TRBJ2-3; v_gene: TRBV4-1; abundance: many; d_gene: TRBD2; CDR3aa: CASSRELAGGGSDTQYF; CDR3nt: TGCGCCAGCAGCCGAGAACTAGCGGGAGGAGGATCGGATACGCAGTATTTT
j_gene: TRBJ2-3; v_gene: TRBV7-2; abundance: -; d_gene: TRBD2; CDR3aa: CASREGGAWTDTQYF; CDR3nt: TGTGCCAGCCGGGAGGGGGGGGCTTGGACAGATACGCAGTATTTT
j_gene: TRBJ1-1; v_gene: TRBV7-3; abundance: many; d_gene: -; CDR3aa: CASSLRGGMNTEAFF; CDR3nt: TGTGCCAGCAGCTTAAGAGGAGGGATGAACACTGAAGCTTTCTTT
j_gene: TRBJ1-5; v_gene: TRBV10-3; abundance: few; d_gene: -; CDR3aa: CATDPAGNNQPQHF; CDR3nt: TGTGCCACTGACCCCGCAGGGAACAATCAGCCCCAGCATTTT
j_gene: TRBJ2-1; v_gene: TRBV9; abundance: -; d_gene: TRBD1; CDR3aa: CASSTQTGAIRNEQFF; CDR3nt: TGTGCCAGCAGCACCCAGACAGGGGCAATTAGAAATGAGCAGTTCTTC
j_gene: TRBJ2-1; v_gene: TRBV5-1; abundance: many; d_gene: TRBD2; CDR3aa: CASSSGLAGGEQFF; CDR3nt: TGCGCCAGCAGCTCGGGACTAGCGGGAGGTGAGCAGTTCTTC
j_gene: TRBJ2-7; v_gene: TRBV11-1; abundance: many; d_gene: TRBD2; CDR3aa: CASSLVQRGTYEQYF; CDR3nt: TGTGCCAGCAGCTTAGTTCAGCGGGGGACCTACGAGCAGTACTTC
j_gene: TRBJ2-3; v_gene: TRBV12-3/TRBV12-4; abundance: -; d_gene: TRBD1; CDR3aa: CASSWGTGGDTQYF; CDR3nt: TGTGCCAGCAGTTGGGGGACAGGGGGAGATACGCAGTATTTT
j_gene: TRBJ2-1; v_gene: TRBV20-1; abundance: few; d_gene: TRBD2; CDR3aa: CSAVRTSGKFSYNEQFF; CDR3nt: TGCAGTGCTGTACGGACTAGCGGGAAATTTTCCTACAATGAGCAGTTCTTC
j_gene: TRBJ2-7; v_gene: TRBV6-2/TRBV6-3; abundance: -; d_gene: TRBD1; CDR3aa: CASTTGGSYEQYF; CDR3nt: TGTGCCAGCACGACAGGGGGATCCTACGAGCAGTACTTC
j_gene: TRBJ1-4; v_gene: TRBV18; abundance: few; d_gene: -; CDR3aa: CASSPPDQRQGEKLFF; CDR3nt: TGTGCCAGCTCACCACCGGATCAGCGCCAAGGAGAAAAACTGTTTTTT
j_gene: TRBJ2-1; v_gene: TRBV20-1; abundance: -; d_gene: -; CDR3aa: CSASGHNEQFF; CDR3nt: TGCAGTGCTAGTGGTCACAATGAGCAGTTCTTC
j_gene: TRBJ2-1; v_gene: TRBV20-1; abundance: -; d_gene: -; CDR3aa: CSARDWRAAYNEQFF; CDR3nt: TGCAGTGCTAGAGATTGGCGGGCCGCTTACAATGAGCAGTTCTTC
j_gene: TRBJ2-1; v_gene: TRBV3-1; abundance: few; d_gene: TRBD2; CDR3aa: CASSLTSGGPNEQFF; CDR3nt: TGTGCCAGCAGCCTTACTAGCGGGGGGCCCAATGAGCAGTTCTTC
j_gene: TRBJ1-2; v_gene: TRBV7-9; abundance: -; d_gene: -; CDR3aa: CASSLQGIVYGYTF; CDR3nt: TGTGCCAGCAGTCTACAGGGAATCGTCTATGGCTACACCTTC
j_gene: TRBJ1-5; v_gene: TRBV20-1; abundance: many; d_gene: -; CDR3aa: CSARQGAGLNQPQHF; CDR3nt: TGCAGTGCCCGACAAGGTGCCGGCCTCAATCAGCCCCAGCATTTT
j_gene: TRBJ2-7; v_gene: TRBV7-9; abundance: few; d_gene: TRBD1; CDR3aa: CASRNTGTGVSYEQYF; CDR3nt: TGTGCCAGCAGGAATACCGGGACAGGGGTCTCCTACGAGCAGTACTTC
j_gene: TRBJ2-3; v_gene: TRBV20-1; abundance: few; d_gene: -; CDR3aa: CSAREGLRGTDTQYF; CDR3nt: TGCAGTGCTAGAGAAGGCCTACGTGGCACGGATACGCAGTATTTT
j_gene: TRBJ1-3; v_gene: TRBV27; abundance: many; d_gene: -; CDR3aa: CASRQLHSGNTIYF; CDR3nt: TGTGCCAGCAGACAGCTACACTCTGGAAACACCATATATTTT
j_gene: TRBJ1-1; v_gene: TRBV10-3; abundance: -; d_gene: -; CDR3aa: CAITQRGPADTEAFF; CDR3nt: TGTGCCATCACTCAACGCGGTCCCGCGGACACTGAAGCTTTCTTT
j_gene: TRBJ2-1; v_gene: TRBV5-4; abundance: -; d_gene: -; CDR3aa: CASSSRTVKVYNEQFF; CDR3nt: TGTGCCAGCAGCTCGCGGACAGTGAAGGTCTACAATGAGCAGTTCTTC
j_gene: TRBJ2-5; v_gene: TRBV9; abundance: -; d_gene: TRBD2; CDR3aa: CASSVTSGTSGETQYF; CDR3nt: TGTGCCAGCAGCGTAACTAGCGGGACGTCTGGAGAGACCCAGTACTTC
j_gene: TRBJ2-2; v_gene: TRBV7-2; abundance: few; d_gene: -; CDR3aa: CASSLAQFTGELFF; CDR3nt: TGTGCCAGCAGCTTAGCACAGTTCACCGGGGAGCTGTTTTTT
j_gene: TRBJ2-7; v_gene: TRBV28; abundance: few; d_gene: TRBD2; CDR3aa: CASSFQPKTSLVYEQYF; CDR3nt: TGTGCCAGCAGTTTTCAGCCGAAGACTAGCTTGGTCTACGAGCAGTACTTC
j_gene: TRBJ2-7; v_gene: TRBV20-1; abundance: few; d_gene: -; CDR3aa: CSASAGVREQYF; CDR3nt: TGCAGTGCTAGTGCCGGGGTGCGCGAGCAGTACTTC
j_gene: TRBJ2-1; v_gene: TRBV11-2; abundance: few; d_gene: TRBD2; CDR3aa: CASSLGVSGGAKSNEQFF; CDR3nt: TGTGCCAGCAGCTTAGGAGTTAGCGGGGGGGCGAAGTCCAATGAGCAGTTCTTC
j_gene: TRBJ2-2; v_gene: TRBV5-1; abundance: few; d_gene: -; CDR3aa: CASGSNGGNTGELFF; CDR3nt: TGCGCCAGCGGGTCAAACGGAGGGAACACCGGGGAGCTGTTTTTT
j_gene: TRBJ2-3; v_gene: TRBV12-3/TRBV12-4; abundance: -; d_gene: -; CDR3aa: CASSFGEATDTQYF; CDR3nt: TGTGCCAGCAGTTTTGGAGAAGCCACAGATACGCAGTATTTT
j_gene: TRBJ2-3; v_gene: TRBV29-1; abundance: -; d_gene: -; CDR3aa: CSVERGIITDTQYF; CDR3nt: TGCAGCGTTGAAAGGGGGATCATCACAGATACGCAGTATTTT
j_gene: TRBJ2-7; v_gene: TRBV6-5; abundance: -; d_gene: -; CDR3aa: CASTDVSYEQYF; CDR3nt: TGTGCCAGCACCGACGTATCCTACGAGCAGTACTTC
j_gene: TRBJ2-3; v_gene: TRBV24-1; abundance: -; d_gene: TRBD2; CDR3aa: CATSQGLAGARTDTQYF; CDR3nt: TGTGCCACCAGCCAAGGACTAGCGGGGGCCCGCACAGATACGCAGTATTTT
j_gene: TRBJ2-2; v_gene: TRBV24-1; abundance: few; d_gene: TRBD1; CDR3aa: CATSDTGPRGTGGFGELFF; CDR3nt: TGTGCCACCAGTGATACCGGCCCGAGGGGGACAGGGGGCTTCGGGGAGCTGTTTTTT
j_gene: TRBJ2-3; v_gene: TRBV7-2; abundance: -; d_gene: -; CDR3aa: CASSLALQVKTQYF; CDR3nt: TGTGCCAGCAGCTTAGCCCTGCAAGTGAAGACCCAGTATTTT
j_gene: TRBJ2-3; v_gene: TRBV15; abundance: many; d_gene: -; CDR3aa: CATSRGSGGSTDTQYF; CDR3nt: TGTGCCACCAGCAGAGGCTCGGGCGGAAGCACAGATACGCAGTATTTT
j_gene: TRBJ2-6; v_gene: TRBV15; abundance: -; d_gene: TRBD2; CDR3aa: CATSKGGAAGANVLTF; CDR3nt: TGTGCCACCAGCAAGGGAGGGGCAGCGGGGGCCAACGTCCTGACTTTC
j_gene: TRBJ2-7; v_gene: TRBV29-1; abundance: few; d_gene: -; CDR3aa: CSVEKGRHGYEQYF; CDR3nt: TGCAGCGTTGAAAAGGGACGTCATGGGTACGAGCAGTACTTC